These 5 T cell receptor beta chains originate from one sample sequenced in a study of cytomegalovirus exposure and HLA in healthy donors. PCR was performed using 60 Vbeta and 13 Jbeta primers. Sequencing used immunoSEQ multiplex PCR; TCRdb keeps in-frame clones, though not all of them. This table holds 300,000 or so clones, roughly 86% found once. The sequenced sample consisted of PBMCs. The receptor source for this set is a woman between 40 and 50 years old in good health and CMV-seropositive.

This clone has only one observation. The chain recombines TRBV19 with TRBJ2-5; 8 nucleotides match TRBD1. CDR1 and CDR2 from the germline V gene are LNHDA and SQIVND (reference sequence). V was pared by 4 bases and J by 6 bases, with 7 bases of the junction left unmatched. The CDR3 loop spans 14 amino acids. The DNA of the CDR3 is TGTGCCAGTAGTACTACCAGACAGGGGAAGACCCAGTACTTC. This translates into CASSTTRQGKTQYF.

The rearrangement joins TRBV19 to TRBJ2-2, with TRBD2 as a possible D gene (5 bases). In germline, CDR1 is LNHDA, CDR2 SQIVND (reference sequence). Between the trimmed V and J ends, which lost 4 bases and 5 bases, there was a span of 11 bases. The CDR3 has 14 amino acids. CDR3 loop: CASSTLQRTGELFF. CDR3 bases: TGTGCCAGTAGTACCCTCCAGCGGACCGGGGAGCTGTTTTTT.

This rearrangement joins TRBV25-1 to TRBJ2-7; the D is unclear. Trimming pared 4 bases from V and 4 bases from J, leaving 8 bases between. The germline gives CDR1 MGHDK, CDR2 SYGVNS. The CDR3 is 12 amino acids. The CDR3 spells CASSVAEYEQYF. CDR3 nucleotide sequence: TGTGCCAGCAGTGTGGCGGAATACGAGCAGTACTTC.

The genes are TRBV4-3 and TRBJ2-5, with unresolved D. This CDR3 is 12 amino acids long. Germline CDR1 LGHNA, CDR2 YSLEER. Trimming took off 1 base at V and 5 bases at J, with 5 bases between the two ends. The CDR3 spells CASSQGGETQYF. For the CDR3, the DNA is TGCGCCAGCAGCCAAGGAGGCGAGACCCAGTACTTC.

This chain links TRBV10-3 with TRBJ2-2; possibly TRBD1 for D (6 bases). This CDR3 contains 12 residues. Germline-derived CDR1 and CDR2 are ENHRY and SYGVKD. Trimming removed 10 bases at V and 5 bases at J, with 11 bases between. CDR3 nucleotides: TGTGCCACCGCACAGGGAACCGGGGAGCTGTTTTTT. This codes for CATAQGTGELFF.